The 26 T cell receptor beta chains below all came from one sample that was sequenced in a study of T cell clones after liver transplantation. Assay used: immunoSEQ multiplex PCR; TCRdb lists only in-frame clones, some missing. The repertoire has some 80,000 clones, 80% to 90% of them found once; the top ten carry more than 2%. Here the sequenced sample was CD4+ T cells from blood, taken less than 50 months after liver transplant. The origin of the receptors is a human patient who received a liver transplant. A subset of T cells may come from the graft donor.

The chain uses TRBV19 and TRBJ1-3; 7 bases are shared with TRBD1. Germline V gene lookup returns CDR1 LNHDA and CDR2 SQIVND (reference sequence). The CDR3 sequence is 17 residues long. V gave up 5 bases and J gave up 5 bases; unmatched junction bases: 15. This chain's CDR3 is CASSPKIGGTVRNTIYF. CDR3 coding DNA: TGTGCCAGTAGTCCAAAAATTGGAGGGACAGTTCGAAACACCATATATTTT.

This chain connects TRBV19 to TRBJ2-5; 10 bases fit TRBD2. Germline V gives CDR1 LNHDA, CDR2 SQIVND (reference sequence). Germline trimming cut 1 base from V and 3 bases from J; bases unmatched to any gene: 2. The length of the CDR3 is 15 residues. The CDR3 sequence is CASSIGAGGEETQYF. CDR3 DNA: TGTGCCAGTAGTATAGGAGCGGGAGGGGAAGAGACCCAGTACTTC.

This chain connects TRBV19 to TRBJ1-2; D perhaps matches TRBD1 (5 bases). V lost 1 base, J lost 7 bases, and 10 bases lay in between. Germline CDR1 reads LNHDA; CDR2 reads SQIVND (reference sequence). The CDR3 length is 13 residues. The CDR3 DNA sequence: TGTGCCAGTAGTATAGGTGACAGCCTTGGCTACACCTTC. This sequence encodes CASSIGDSLGYTF.

V and J are TRBV21-1 and TRBJ1-5. TRBV21-1 is labeled a pseudogene. This CDR3 comprises 16 residues. The CDR3 region is CASSNLPRGLHQPQHF. The CDR3 DNA is TGTGCCAGCAGCAACCTTCCCCGAGGGTTACATCAGCCCCAGCATTTT.

The chain couples TRBV29-1 to TRBJ1-4; maybe TRBD1 (5 bases). Trimming took 7 bases from V and 4 from J, leaving 13 bases between them. The CDR3 is 13 residues long. Germline V lookup: CDR1 SQVTM, CDR2 ANQGSEA. The CDR3 reads CSAPGPGNEKLFF. For the CDR3, the DNA is TGCAGCGCCCCAGGGCCGGGTAATGAAAAACTGTTTTTT.

The gene calls are TRBV6-4 and TRBJ2-7, with TRBD1 matching over 8 bases. Germline trimming cut 5 bases from V and 3 bases from J; bases unmatched to any gene: 6. The germline V gene has CDR1 MRHNA and CDR2 SNTAGT. The CDR3 extends over 14 amino acids. CDR3 in DNA: TGTGCCAGCAGTTACGGGACAGGCGACTACGAGCAGTACTTC. Translated: CASSYGTGDYEQYF.

This chain connects TRBV30 to TRBJ2-2; TRBD2 aligns across 14 bases. The CDR3 spans 16 residues. Germline V CDR1 and CDR2: GTSNPN, SVGIG (reference sequence). V trimming: 2 bases; J trimming: 5 bases; junction bases outside the gene matches: 4. In DNA, the CDR3 is TGTGCCTGGAGTAAGGGACTAGCGGGAGTAACCGGGGAGCTGTTTTTT. Amino acid sequence: CAWSKGLAGVTGELFF.

The chain uses TRBV7-2 and TRBJ2-1; perhaps TRBD2 as D (6 bases). The germline CDR1 and CDR2 sequences are SGHTA and FQGNSA. CDR3 size: 17 residues. The V end was cut by 3 bases, the J end by 4 bases, with 19 bases between. DNA for the CDR3: TGTGCCAGCAGCTTGGTTAGTCGGGAGTGGGGGTACAATGAGCAGTTCTTC. Protein sequence: CASSLVSREWGYNEQFF.

The rearrangement links TRBV6-1 to TRBJ2-7; TRBD2 matches at 10 bases. V trimming: 3 bases; J trimming: 4 bases; junction bases outside the gene matches: 9. This CDR3 contains 16 residues. Germline CDR1 and CDR2: MNHNS and SASEGT. The CDR3 DNA reads as TGTGCCAGCAGTGATCTTGGGCTAGCGGGAGTGTACGAGCAGTACTTC. This encodes CASSDLGLAGVYEQYF.

CDR3 sequence: CASSTDTSRNTIYF. The CDR3 DNA is TGTGCCAGCTCAACCGACACGTCGAGAAACACCATATATTTT. The V gene is TRBV18, the J gene TRBJ1-3, with D hard to call. Looked up from germline, CDR1 is KGHSH and CDR2 is LQKENI. The CDR3 runs to 14 residues. The germline V and J ends were trimmed by 5 bases and 5 bases, with 13 bases remaining between them. The full variable domain, in which reference TRBV18 and TRBJ1-3 provide the parts outside the CDR3, is NAGVMQNPRHLVRRRGQEARLRCSPMKGHSHVYWYRQLPEEGLKFMVYLQKENIIDESGMPKERFSAEFPKEGPSILRIQQVVRGDSAAYFCASSTDTSRNTIYFGEGSWLTVV.

This clone came up once. This rearrangement joins TRBV29-1 to TRBJ2-7, with D possibly being TRBD2 (6 bases). V was clipped by 6 bases and J by 7 bases, with 19 bases between them. Looked up from germline, CDR1 is SQVTM and CDR2 is ANQGSEA. The length of the CDR3 is 13 residues. In DNA form, the CDR3 reads TGCAGCGTAGGAACCGGGACTGCGAAGGAGCAGTACTTC. Encoded protein: CSVGTGTAKEQYF.

This chain links TRBV5-1 with TRBJ1-1; no definite D call. The germline V gene encodes CDR1 SGHRS and CDR2 YFSETQ. Trimming cost V 0 bases and J 0 bases, with 12 bases left between them. The CDR3 covers 16 residues. The chain's CDR3 is CASSLEARTMNTEAFF. The CDR3 DNA sequence: TGCGCCAGCAGCTTGGAAGCCAGGACCATGAACACTGAAGCTTTCTTT.

In its sample, this clone was seen a few times. The rearrangement joins TRBV30 to TRBJ2-2, with no clear D. V lost 4 bases to trimming and J lost 4 bases, with 7 bases between them. This CDR3 comprises 12 residues. The germline gives CDR1 GTSNPN, CDR2 SVGIG (reference sequence). The CDR3 DNA follows: TGTGCCTGGAAGACGACCACCGGGGAGCTGTTTTTT. It specifies CAWKTTTGELFF.

V is TRBV5-6 and J is TRBJ2-3, with D perhaps TRBD2 (6 bases). Trimming cost V 4 bases and J 7 bases, with 22 bases left between them. The CDR3 contains 16 residues. Germline loops: CDR1 SGHDT, CDR2 YYEEEE. This CDR3 is CASSQRGLTSAYTQYF. CDR3 bases: TGTGCCAGCAGCCAAAGAGGACTAACGAGCGCATATACGCAGTATTTT.

CDR3 nucleotide sequence: TGTGCCAGTAGTAGAGCGTCGCAGGGAGGCGAGACCCAGTACTTC. This sequence encodes CASSRASQGGETQYF. V is TRBV19 and J is TRBJ2-5; weak D call: TRBD2 (6 bases). The CDR3 sequence is 15 residues long. CDR1 is LNHDA, CDR2 SQIVND, per germline (reference sequence). The V end was cut by 4 bases, the J end by 5 bases, with 17 bases between.

The chain recombines TRBV5-1 with TRBJ1-2; TRBD1 might be the D (5 bases). Trimming took 4 bases from V and 4 from J, leaving 14 bases between them. The CDR3 has 14 residues. CDR1 is SGHRS and CDR2 is YFSETQ in the germline V gene. Here the CDR3 reads CASSPGQAPYGYTF. The CDR3 DNA reads as TGCGCCAGCAGCCCTGGACAAGCCCCCTATGGCTACACCTTC. Complete variable domain (other parts from reference TRBV5-1 and TRBJ1-2): KAGVTQTPRYLIKTRGQQVTLSCSPISGHRSVSWYQQTPGQGLQFLFEYFSETQRNKGNFPGRFSGRQFSNSRSEMNVSTLELGDSALYLCASSPGQAPYGYTFGSGTRLTVV.

V gene TRBV18 combines with J gene TRBJ2-2; a possible D gene is TRBD2 (5 bases). CDR1 and CDR2 (germline): KGHSH, LQKENI. CDR3 length: 16 amino acids. The V and J ends lost 3 bases and 5 bases respectively, with 16 bases between them. The CDR3 sequence is CASSPASLALTGELFF. The CDR3 bases are TGTGCCAGCTCACCTGCGAGCCTAGCCTTAACCGGGGAGCTGTTTTTT.

The J gene is TRBJ2-7, the V gene TRBV5-6; 7 nucleotides align to TRBD1. The CDR3 is 12 amino acids. Germline V gene sequence: CDR1 SGHDT, CDR2 YYEEEE. V was pared by 5 bases and J by 6 bases, with 5 bases of the junction left unmatched. The CDR3 region has the DNA TGTGCCAGCAGTTACAGGGGTGCCGAGCAGTACTTC. It codes for CASSYRGAEQYF.

This clone has just a few counts. This chain connects TRBV18 to TRBJ1-2; D call uncertain. This CDR3 comprises 12 residues. V was trimmed by 3 bases and J by 5 bases, leaving 7 bases between them. CDR1 is KGHSH and CDR2 is LQKENI in the germline V gene. The DNA of the CDR3 is TGTGCCAGCTCACCGAGCGGGTATGGCTACACCTTC. Protein product: CASSPSGYGYTF.

V is TRBV2 and J is TRBJ1-1; TRBD1 is a possible D gene (5 bases). CDR1 is SNHLY and CDR2 is FYNNEI in the germline V gene. This CDR3 has 15 residues. Deletions cut 4 bases from V and 1 base from J, with 13 bases between. The CDR3 region has the DNA TGTGCCAGCAGTGTTCCCGGGACGGCGAACACTGAAGCTTTCTTT. Protein product: CASSVPGTANTEAFF.

V gene TRBV7-2 combines with J gene TRBJ1-1; D perhaps matches TRBD1 (5 bases). Germline-derived CDR1 and CDR2 are SGHTA and FQGNSA. The ends were cut back, 4 bases at V and 1 base at J, with 13 bases in the middle. This CDR3 has 15 residues. The DNA of the CDR3 is TGTGCCAGCAGCTCTCCACCTAGGGGGAACACTGAAGCTTTCTTT. Encoded protein: CASSSPPRGNTEAFF.

The chain is built from TRBV5-1 and TRBJ1-2; TRBD1 matches at 8 bases. This CDR3 spans 16 amino acids. The germline V gene has CDR1 SGHRS and CDR2 YFSETQ. V was clipped by 0 bases and J by 8 bases; unmatched bases: 12. CDR3 in DNA: TGCGCCAGCAGCTTGGAGGGCGGGACAGGATCTCCCGGCTACACCTTC. It specifies CASSLEGGTGSPGYTF.

The V and J genes are TRBV30 and TRBJ1-5, with D tentatively TRBD1 (5 bases). This CDR3 is built from 14 residues. V lost 5 bases to trimming and J lost 4 bases, with 15 bases between them. Per germline, CDR1 GTSNPN and CDR2 SVGIG (reference sequence). The CDR3 protein is CAWALGGGNQPQHF. In DNA form, the CDR3 reads TGTGCCTGGGCCCTTGGGGGGGGAAATCAGCCCCAGCATTTT.

The CDR3 loop reads CASSLAGTSGGYEQYF. The CDR3 DNA follows: TGTGCCAGCAGCTTAGCGGGGACTAGCGGGGGCTACGAGCAGTACTTC. The chain recombines TRBV7-2 with TRBJ2-7, with TRBD2 matching 14 bases. V lost 0 bases to trimming and J lost 3 bases; unmatched junction nucleotides: 1. Germline CDR1 is SGHTA and CDR2 is FQGNSA. The CDR3 is 16 amino acids.

The rearrangement links TRBV4-3 to TRBJ2-3, with TRBD2 matching over 7 bases. This CDR3 is built from 16 residues. CDR1 is LGHNA, CDR2 YSLEER, per germline. Unmatched junction bases numbered 8, after V lost 0 bases and J lost 5 bases. The CDR3 bases are TGCGCCAGCAGCCAAGATCGCGGGAGAGAGGTAGATACGCAGTATTTT. Translation gives CASSQDRGREVDTQYF.

This sequence joins TRBV6-1 and TRBJ1-5; no clear D. The CDR3 consists of 14 residues. The V gene lost 6 bases and the J gene lost 1 base, with 10 bases spanning the gap. Per germline, CDR1 MNHNS and CDR2 SASEGT. The CDR3 spells CASRVGGSNQPQHF. The CDR3 DNA is TGTGCCAGCAGGGTCGGAGGGAGCAATCAGCCCCAGCATTTT.